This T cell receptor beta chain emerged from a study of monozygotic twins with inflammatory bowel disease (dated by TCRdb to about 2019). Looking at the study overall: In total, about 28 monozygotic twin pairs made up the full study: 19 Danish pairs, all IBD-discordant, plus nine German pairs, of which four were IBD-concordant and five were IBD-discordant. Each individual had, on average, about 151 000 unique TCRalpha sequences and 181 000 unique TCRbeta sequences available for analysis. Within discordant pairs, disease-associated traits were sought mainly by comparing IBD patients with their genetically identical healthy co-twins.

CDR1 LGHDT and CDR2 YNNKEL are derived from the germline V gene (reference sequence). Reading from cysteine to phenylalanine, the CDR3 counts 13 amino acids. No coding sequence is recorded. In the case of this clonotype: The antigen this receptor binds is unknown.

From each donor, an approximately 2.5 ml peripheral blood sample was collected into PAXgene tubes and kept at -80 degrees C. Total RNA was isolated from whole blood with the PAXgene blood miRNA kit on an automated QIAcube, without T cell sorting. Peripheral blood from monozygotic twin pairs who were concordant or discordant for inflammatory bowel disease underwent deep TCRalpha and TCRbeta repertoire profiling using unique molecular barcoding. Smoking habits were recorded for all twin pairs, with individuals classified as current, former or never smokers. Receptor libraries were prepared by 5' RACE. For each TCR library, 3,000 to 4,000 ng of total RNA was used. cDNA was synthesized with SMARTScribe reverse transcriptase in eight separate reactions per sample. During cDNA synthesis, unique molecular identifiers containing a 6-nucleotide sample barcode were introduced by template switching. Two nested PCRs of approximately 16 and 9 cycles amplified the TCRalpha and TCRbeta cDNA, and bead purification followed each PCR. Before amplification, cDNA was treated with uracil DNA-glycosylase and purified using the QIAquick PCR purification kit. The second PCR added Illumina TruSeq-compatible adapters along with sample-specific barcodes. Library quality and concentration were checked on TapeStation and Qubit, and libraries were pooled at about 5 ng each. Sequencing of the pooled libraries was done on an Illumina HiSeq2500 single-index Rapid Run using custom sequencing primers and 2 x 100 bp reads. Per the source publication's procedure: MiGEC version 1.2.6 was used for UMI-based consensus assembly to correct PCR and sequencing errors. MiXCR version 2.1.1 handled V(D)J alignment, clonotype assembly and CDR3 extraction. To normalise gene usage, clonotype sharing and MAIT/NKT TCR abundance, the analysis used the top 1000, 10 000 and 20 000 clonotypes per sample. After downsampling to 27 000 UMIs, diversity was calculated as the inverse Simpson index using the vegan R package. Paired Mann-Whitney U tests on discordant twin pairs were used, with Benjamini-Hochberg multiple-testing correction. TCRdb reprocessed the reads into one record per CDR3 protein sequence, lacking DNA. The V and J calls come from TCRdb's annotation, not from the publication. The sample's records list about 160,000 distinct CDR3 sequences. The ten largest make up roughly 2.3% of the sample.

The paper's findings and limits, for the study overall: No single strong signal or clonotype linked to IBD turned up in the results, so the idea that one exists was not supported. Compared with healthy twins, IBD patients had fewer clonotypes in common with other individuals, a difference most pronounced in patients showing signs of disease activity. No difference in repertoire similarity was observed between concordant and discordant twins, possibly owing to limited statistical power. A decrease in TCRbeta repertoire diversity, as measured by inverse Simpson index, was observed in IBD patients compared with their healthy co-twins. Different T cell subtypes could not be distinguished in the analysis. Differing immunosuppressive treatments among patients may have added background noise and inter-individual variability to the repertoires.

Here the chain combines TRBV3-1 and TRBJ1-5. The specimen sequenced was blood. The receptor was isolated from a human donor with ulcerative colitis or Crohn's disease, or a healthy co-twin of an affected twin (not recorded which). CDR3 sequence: CASSPGRDQPQHF.